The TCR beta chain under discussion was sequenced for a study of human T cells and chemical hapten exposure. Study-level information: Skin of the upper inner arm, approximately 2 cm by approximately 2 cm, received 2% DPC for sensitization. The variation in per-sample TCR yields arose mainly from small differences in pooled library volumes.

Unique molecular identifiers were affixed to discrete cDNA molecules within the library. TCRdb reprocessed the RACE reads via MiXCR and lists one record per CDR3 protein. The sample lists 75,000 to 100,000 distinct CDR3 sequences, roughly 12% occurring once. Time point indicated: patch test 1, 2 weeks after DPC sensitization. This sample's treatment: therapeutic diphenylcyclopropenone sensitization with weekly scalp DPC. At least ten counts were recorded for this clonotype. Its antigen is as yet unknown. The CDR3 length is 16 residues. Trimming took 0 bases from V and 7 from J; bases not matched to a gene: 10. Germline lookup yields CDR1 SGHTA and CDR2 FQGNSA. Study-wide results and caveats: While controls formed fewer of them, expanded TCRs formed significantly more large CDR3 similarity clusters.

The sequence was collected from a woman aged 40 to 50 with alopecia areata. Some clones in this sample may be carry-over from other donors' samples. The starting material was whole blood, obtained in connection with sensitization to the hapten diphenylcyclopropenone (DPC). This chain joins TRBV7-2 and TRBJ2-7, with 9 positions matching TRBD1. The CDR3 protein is CASSLALGQGNREQYF. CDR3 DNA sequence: TGTGCCAGCAGCTTAGCCTTAGGACAGGGGAATCGGGAGCAGTACTTC.